This TCR beta chain stems from a study of identical twins. Germline loops: CDR1 SGHDT, CDR2 YYEEEE. CDR3 length equals 12 residues. The V end lost 0 bases, the J end lost 12 bases, and 13 bases lay between the germline ends. Broader study findings: Reduced insertions were recorded for abundant cord blood beta clonotypes, with no such pattern in memory repertoires. The conclusions drew on cross-sectional statistical analysis instead of tracking the same donors.

In TCRdb, the 5' RACE reads were re-called with MiXCR into one record per CDR3 protein. The table has about 700,000 distinct CDR3 sequences, roughly 6.2% seen once. Remarks on this clonotype: Its antigen remains unidentified.

This receptor was identified in a man in his late teens or twenties in good health. The sample comprised naive T cells sorted from blood. The rearrangement uses TRBV5-6 and TRBJ2-7, with D uncertain. CDR3 nucleotides: TGTGCCAGCAGCTTGGAGGCTGGACGGGTGTACTTC. Protein product: CASSLEAGRVYF.